This TCR beta chain was captured in a study of blood T cell repertoires in COVID-19. TCRdb's table, derived via immunoSEQ multiplex PCR, lists solely in-frame clones and lacks some. The repertoire includes approximately 400,000 clones, 70% to 90% of them detected once, and over 9.5% sits in the top ten. The clonotype originates from a woman between 45 and 60 years old with COVID-19, enrolled during active disease. Sample: peripheral blood.

CDR3 nucleotides: TGTGCCTGGAGGCCCCCGGGCTCCTACAATGAGCAGTTCTTC. This translates into CAWRPPGSYNEQFF. The rearrangement joins TRBV30 to TRBJ2-1; D unresolved. Germline lookup yields CDR1 GTSNPN and CDR2 SVGIG (reference sequence). V lost 3 bases, J lost 0 bases, and 9 bases lay in between. There are 14 residues in the CDR3.